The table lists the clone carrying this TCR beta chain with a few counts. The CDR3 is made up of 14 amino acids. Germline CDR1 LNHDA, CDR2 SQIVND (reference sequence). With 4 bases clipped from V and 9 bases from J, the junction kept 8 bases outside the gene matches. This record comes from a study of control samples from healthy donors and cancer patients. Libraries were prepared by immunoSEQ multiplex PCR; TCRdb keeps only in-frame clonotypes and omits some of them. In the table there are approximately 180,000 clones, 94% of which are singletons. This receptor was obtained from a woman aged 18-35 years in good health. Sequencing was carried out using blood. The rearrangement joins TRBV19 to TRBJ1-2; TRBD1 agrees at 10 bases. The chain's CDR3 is CASSTGGQGWSYTF. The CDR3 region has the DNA TGTGCCAGTAGTACCGGGGGACAGGGGTGGAGCTACACCTTC.